The 25 T cell receptor beta chains given below trace back to one sample, sequenced in a study of T cell responses to AZD1222 COVID-19 vaccine. Repertoires were generated with immunoSEQ multiplex PCR, while TCRdb's copy carries only in-frame clones and drops some. Here the sample spans some 130,000 clones, approximately 88% being singletons. The material was peripheral blood, obtained on day 0 of AZD1222 vaccination. These TCRs come from an adult in good health.

This clone was observed a handful of times. The J gene is TRBJ1-3, the V gene TRBV7-3, with D hard to call. CDR3 length equals 16 residues. Per germline, CDR1 SGHTA and CDR2 FQGTGA. V was pared by 1 base and J by 0 bases, with 10 bases between. Here the CDR3 reads CASSLNGPISGNTIYF. The CDR3 coding sequence is TGTGCCAGCAGCTTAAACGGCCCAATCTCTGGAAACACCATATATTTT.

The genes are TRBV10-1 and TRBJ2-3; D uncertain. The CDR3 runs to 15 residues. Trimming removed 3 bases at V and 1 base at J, with 11 bases between. Looked up from germline, CDR1 is WNHNN and CDR2 is SYGVQD (reference sequence). The CDR3 loop is CASSDWDSGTDTQYF. CDR3 in DNA: TGCGCCAGCAGTGATTGGGATTCAGGCACAGATACGCAGTATTTT.

This clone came up once. The chain joins TRBV15 to TRBJ2-3; D gene unclear. CDR3 size: 14 residues. The germline V gene has CDR1 LNHNV and CDR2 YYDKDF (reference sequence). V was clipped by 0 bases and J by 6 bases, with 10 bases between them. CDR3 sequence (DNA): TGTGCCACCAGCAGAGATCGGGCAGCTGATACGCAGTATTTT. It encodes CATSRDRAADTQYF. Supplemented by reference TRBV15 and TRBJ2-3, the full variable domain reads DAMVIQNPRYQVTQFGKPVTLSCSQTLNHNVMYWYQQKSSQAPKLLFHYYDKDFNNEADTPDNFQSRRPNTSFCFLDIRSPGLGDTAMYLCATSRDRAADTQYFGPGTRLTVL.

J is TRBJ1-2 and V is TRBV28, with no clear D. There are 17 residues in the CDR3. Germline assignment: CDR1 MDHEN and CDR2 SYDVKM. With 3 bases removed from V and 2 bases from J, the gap between germline ends came to 19 bases. The DNA of the CDR3 is TGTGCCAGCAGTTTGTTTTCGCCTTCCCAGCCCAACTATGGCTACACCTTC. This codes for CASSLFSPSQPNYGYTF.

The chain combines TRBV2 with TRBJ1-2; D call uncertain. Trimming pared 6 bases from V and 8 bases from J, leaving 19 bases between. CDR3 length: 14 amino acids. Germline V CDR1 and CDR2: SNHLY, FYNNEI. The CDR3 coding sequence is TGTGCCAGCAGCCACCGGGAACCCCTTTGGGGCTACACCTTC. Translation: CASSHREPLWGYTF. Variable domain in full (rest from reference TRBV2 and TRBJ1-2): EPEVTQTPSHQVTQMGQEVILRCVPISNHLYFYWYRQILGQKVEFLVSFYNNEISEKSEIFDDQFSVERPDGSNFTLKIRSTKLEDSAMYFCASSHREPLWGYTFGSGTRLTVV.

V usage is TRBV5-4 and J usage is TRBJ2-3; D possibly uses TRBD1 or TRBD2 (6 bases each). The V gene's germline CDR1 is SGHNT and CDR2 YYREEE (reference sequence). Trimming left V 2 bases short and J 6 bases short, with 16 bases between. CDR3 length: 15 residues. The CDR3 DNA is TGTGCCAGCAGCTTTTCAAGGGGGGCCAAGGATACGCAGTATTTT. Amino acids: CASSFSRGAKDTQYF.

The rearrangement uses TRBV6-2 or TRBV6-3 and TRBJ2-6; no firm D call. The CDR3 sequence is 20 residues long. In germline, CDR1 is MNHEY, CDR2 SVGEGT. With 5 bases removed from V and 0 bases from J, the gap between germline ends came to 23 bases. CDR3 DNA: TGTGCCAGCAGTACCGGCGGCAAGGGTGGTATCGACTCTGGGGCCAACGTCCTGACTTTC. It is translated as CASSTGGKGGIDSGANVLTF.

V and J are TRBV24-1 and TRBJ2-2, with a weak D call TRBD1 (6 bases). Germline V CDR1 and CDR2: KGHDR, SFDVKD. The CDR3 is 14 residues long. Trimming pared 4 bases from V and 6 bases from J, leaving 11 bases between. The CDR3 DNA reads TGTGCCACCAGTGACATCGGACAGTCCGGGGAGCTGTTTTTT. This codes for CATSDIGQSGELFF.

This rearrangement joins TRBV6-2 or TRBV6-3 to TRBJ1-2, with a weak D call TRBD1 (5 bases). The germline V gene has CDR1 MNHEY and CDR2 SVGEGT. V shed 2 bases and J shed 3 bases, with 13 bases lying between them. There are 15 residues in the CDR3. In DNA, the CDR3 is TGTGCCAGCAGTTACGCCCGGGGCAGATACTATGGCTACACCTTC. Translation gives CASSYARGRYYGYTF.

CDR3 bases: TGTGCCACCGTAGACAGGGAGTATGGCTACACCTTC. It encodes CATVDREYGYTF. The chain recombines TRBV27 with TRBJ1-2; 7 nucleotides line up with TRBD1. CDR1 and CDR2 from the germline V gene are MNHEY and SMNVEV (reference sequence). Trimming removed 10 bases from V and 5 bases from J; junction bases left unmatched: 7. This CDR3 comprises 12 residues.

This clone has a single count. CDR3 loop: CASSLKSSGYTF. CDR3 nucleotide sequence: TGTGCCAGCAGTCTTAAGAGCAGTGGCTACACCTTC. This chain uses TRBV6-6 with TRBJ1-2; no definite D call. V shed 5 bases and J shed 7 bases, with 11 bases lying between them. This CDR3 contains 12 residues. Germline CDR1 MNHNY, CDR2 SVGAGI (reference sequence).

The chain recombines TRBV29-1 with TRBJ1-1; TRBD1 might be the D (5 bases). The V end was cut by 5 bases, the J end by 4 bases, with 17 bases between. The germline CDR1 and CDR2 sequences are SQVTM and ANQGSEA. The CDR3 runs to 14 residues. The CDR3 bases are TGCAGCGTTTACCGGGACCTAGGGAGCACTGAAGCTTTCTTT. The encoded protein is CSVYRDLGSTEAFF.

The chain combines TRBV7-2 with TRBJ2-7, with D perhaps TRBD1 (5 bases). Germline CDR1 reads SGHTA; CDR2 reads FQGNSA. The germline V and J ends were trimmed by 5 bases and 4 bases, with 12 bases remaining between them. The CDR3 spans 13 residues. CDR3 DNA: TGTGCCAGCAGCCGTAATTCAGGGTACGAGCAGTACTTC. This codes for CASSRNSGYEQYF.

The J gene is TRBJ2-7, the V gene TRBV30, with D possibly TRBD2 on 5 matching bases. Germline V CDR1 and CDR2: GTSNPN, SVGIG (reference sequence). The CDR3 is 15 amino acids. With 2 bases removed from V and 0 bases from J, the gap between germline ends came to 14 bases. The CDR3 sequence: CAWSTRLRGSYEQYF. In DNA, the CDR3 is TGTGCCTGGAGTACACGACTAAGAGGCTCCTACGAGCAGTACTTC.

The rearrangement links TRBV2 to TRBJ2-7; maybe TRBD2 (5 bases). Per germline, CDR1 SNHLY and CDR2 FYNNEI. Trimming removed 1 base from V and 3 bases from J, with 10 bases in between. There are 14 residues in the CDR3. This chain's CDR3 is CASSEGRLVYEQYF. The CDR3, as DNA: TGTGCCAGCAGTGAAGGGAGGTTGGTCTACGAGCAGTACTTC. The variable domain in full, with the rest retrieved from reference TRBV2 and TRBJ2-7, is EPEVTQTPSHQVTQMGQEVILRCVPISNHLYFYWYRQILGQKVEFLVSFYNNEISEKSEIFDDQFSVERPDGSNFTLKIRSTKLEDSAMYFCASSEGRLVYEQYFGPGTRLTVT.

The rearrangement links TRBV10-3 to TRBJ1-1, with D hard to call. Germline V gene lookup returns CDR1 ENHRY and CDR2 SYGVKD. The CDR3 consists of 11 residues. Trimming pared 6 bases from V and 7 bases from J, leaving 9 bases between. The DNA of the CDR3 is TGTGCCATCAGGTCAAAGGGTGAAGCTTTCTTT. Translated, it gives CAIRSKGEAFF.

CDR3 coding DNA: TGTGCCAGCAGTGGGAGCGGGGATAGCACAGATACGCAGTATTTT. It is translated as CASSGSGDSTDTQYF. The V and J genes are TRBV27 and TRBJ2-3, with 7 bases matching TRBD2. Germline V gene lookup returns CDR1 MNHEY and CDR2 SMNVEV (reference sequence). Trimming took 5 bases from V and 0 from J; bases not matched to a gene: 5. The CDR3 has 15 residues.

In DNA form, the CDR3 reads TGTGCCAGCAGTGGGACAGGGGGCCTTAATTCACCCCTCCACTTT. The encoded protein is CASSGTGGLNSPLHF. The chain couples TRBV2 to TRBJ1-6; 11 nucleotides line up with TRBD1. This CDR3 contains 15 residues. CDR1 and CDR2 from the germline V gene are SNHLY and FYNNEI. V shed 4 bases, J shed 6 bases, and the junction held 2 bases outside the gene matches.

V and J are TRBV2 and TRBJ2-3, with D tentatively TRBD1 or TRBD2 (6 bases each). The CDR3 runs 15 residues. Germline-derived CDR1 and CDR2 are SNHLY and FYNNEI. V was pared by 4 bases and J by 2 bases, with 13 bases between. CDR3 amino acids: CASSGGDITTDTQYF. CDR3 nucleotides: TGTGCCAGCAGTGGGGGGGACATTACCACAGATACGCAGTATTTT.

The genes are TRBV7-6 and TRBJ2-2; 9 bases map to TRBD1. This CDR3 has 18 amino acids. J was trimmed by 2 bases and V by 5 bases; bases with no gene match: 12. CDR1 and CDR2 (germline): SGHVS, FNYEAQ. The DNA of the CDR3 is TGTGCCAGCAGCCCCGTATCCAGGGGACAGGGAAACACCGGGGAGCTGTTTTTT. Protein: CASSPVSRGQGNTGELFF.

This clone is a singleton in its sample. The gene calls are TRBV27 and TRBJ2-7, with 10 nucleotides matching TRBD1. After removal of 4 bases from V and 2 bases from J, the junction contained 8 bases not matched to a gene. The CDR3 length is 16 residues. Germline V gene lookup returns CDR1 MNHEY and CDR2 SMNVEV (reference sequence). CDR3 DNA: TGTGCCAGCAGTTGGAAAGGACAGGGGGTAACCTACGAGCAGTACTTC. Residues: CASSWKGQGVTYEQYF.

The V call is TRBV14, the J call TRBJ2-4; 16 bases align to TRBD2. There are 20 residues in the CDR3. After removal of 4 bases from V and 0 bases from J, the junction contained 9 bases not matched to a gene. Per the germline V gene, CDR1 is SGHDN and CDR2 is FVKESK. The CDR3 is CASSLSGTSGGALAKNIQYF. CDR3 DNA sequence: TGTGCCAGCAGCCTATCCGGGACTAGCGGGGGGGCCTTAGCCAAAAACATTCAGTACTTC.

V usage is TRBV29-1 and J usage is TRBJ1-2, with TRBD1 matching 7 bases. Germline V gives CDR1 SQVTM, CDR2 ANQGSEA. The length of the CDR3 is 12 residues. V shed 7 bases and J 4 bases; nucleotides not matched to a gene: 6. The CDR3 region is CSAGNRGYGYTF. In DNA, the CDR3 is TGCAGCGCAGGTAACAGGGGCTATGGCTACACCTTC.

This sequence joins TRBV10-1 and TRBJ2-5, with D possibly TRBD1 on 6 matching bases. The V and J ends lost 11 bases and 2 bases respectively, with 12 bases between them. CDR3 size: 12 residues. The germline V gene encodes CDR1 WNHNN and CDR2 SYGVQD (reference sequence). The CDR3 DNA follows: TGCGCCCCTCAGGGGCTTCAAGAGACCCAGTACTTC. Protein sequence: CAPQGLQETQYF.

This chain uses TRBV6-5 with TRBJ2-1; 7 bases fit TRBD1. In germline, CDR1 is MNHEY, CDR2 SVGAGI. The junction had 6 bases not matched to a gene; V was cut back by 6 bases and J by 7 bases. This CDR3 is built from 13 residues. The CDR3 DNA follows: TGTGCCAGCAGGACAGGGACAGTTAATGAGCAGTTCTTC. It codes for CASRTGTVNEQFF.